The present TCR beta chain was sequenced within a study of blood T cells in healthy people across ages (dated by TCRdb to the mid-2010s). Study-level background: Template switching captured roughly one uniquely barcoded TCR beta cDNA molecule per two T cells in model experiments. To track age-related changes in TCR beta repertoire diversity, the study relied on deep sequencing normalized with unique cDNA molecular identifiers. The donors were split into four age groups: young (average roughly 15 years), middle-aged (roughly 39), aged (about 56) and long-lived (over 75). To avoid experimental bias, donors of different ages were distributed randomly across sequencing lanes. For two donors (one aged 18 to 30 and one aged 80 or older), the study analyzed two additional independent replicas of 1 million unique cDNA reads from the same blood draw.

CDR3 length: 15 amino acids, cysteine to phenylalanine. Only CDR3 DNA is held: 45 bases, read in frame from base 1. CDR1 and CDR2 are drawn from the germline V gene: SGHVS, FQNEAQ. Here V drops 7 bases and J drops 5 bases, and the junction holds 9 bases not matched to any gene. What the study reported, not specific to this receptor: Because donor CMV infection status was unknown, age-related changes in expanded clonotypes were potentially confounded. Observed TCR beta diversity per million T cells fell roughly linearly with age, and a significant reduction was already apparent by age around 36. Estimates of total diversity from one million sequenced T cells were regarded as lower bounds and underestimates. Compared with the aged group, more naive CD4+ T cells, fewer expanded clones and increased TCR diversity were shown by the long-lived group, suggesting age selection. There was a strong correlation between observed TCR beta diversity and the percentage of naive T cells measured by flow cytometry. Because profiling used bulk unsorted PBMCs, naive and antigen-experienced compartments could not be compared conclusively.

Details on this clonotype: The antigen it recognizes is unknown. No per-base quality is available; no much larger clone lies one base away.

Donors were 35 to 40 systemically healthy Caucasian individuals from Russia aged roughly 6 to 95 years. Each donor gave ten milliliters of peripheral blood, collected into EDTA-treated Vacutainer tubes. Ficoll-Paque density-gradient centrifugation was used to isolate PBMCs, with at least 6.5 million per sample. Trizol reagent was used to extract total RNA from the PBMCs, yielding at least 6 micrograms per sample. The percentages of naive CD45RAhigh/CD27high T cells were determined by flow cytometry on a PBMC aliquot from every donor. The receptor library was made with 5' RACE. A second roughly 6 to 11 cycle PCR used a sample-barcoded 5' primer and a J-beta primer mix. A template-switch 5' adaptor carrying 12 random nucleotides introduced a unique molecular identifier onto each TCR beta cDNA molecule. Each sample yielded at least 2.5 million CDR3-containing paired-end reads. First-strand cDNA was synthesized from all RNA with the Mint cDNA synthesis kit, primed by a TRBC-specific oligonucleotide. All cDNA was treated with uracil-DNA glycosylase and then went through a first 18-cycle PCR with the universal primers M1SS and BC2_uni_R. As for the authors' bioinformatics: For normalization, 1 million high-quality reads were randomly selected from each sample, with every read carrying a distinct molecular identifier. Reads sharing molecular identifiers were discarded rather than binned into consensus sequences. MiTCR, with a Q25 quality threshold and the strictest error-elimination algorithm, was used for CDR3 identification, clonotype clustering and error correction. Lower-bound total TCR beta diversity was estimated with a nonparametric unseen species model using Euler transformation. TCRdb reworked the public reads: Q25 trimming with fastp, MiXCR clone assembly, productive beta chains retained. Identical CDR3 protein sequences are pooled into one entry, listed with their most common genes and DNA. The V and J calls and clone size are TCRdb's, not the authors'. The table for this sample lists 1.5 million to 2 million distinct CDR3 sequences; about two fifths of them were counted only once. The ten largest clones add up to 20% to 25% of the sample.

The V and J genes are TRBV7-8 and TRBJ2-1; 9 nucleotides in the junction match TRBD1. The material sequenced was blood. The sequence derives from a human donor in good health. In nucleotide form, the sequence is TGTGCCAGCATTAAGGACAGGGGAAAGAACAATGAGCAGTTCTTC. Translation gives CASIKDRGKNNEQFF.